This TCR beta chain appears in the sequencing data of a study of blood T cell repertoires in COVID-19. At the level of the study: The cDNA or gDNA used as material had been derived from T cells, B-cell-depleted T cells, or PBMCs.

Original data processing: Amplification of reference gene primers was used by the study to estimate nucleated cell counts. Using immunoSEQ multiplex PCR, the repertoire was profiled, and TCRdb retains in-frame clones only, with some absent. The V and J calls and clone size were taken over from that table, and D and trimming were inferred from the DNA. The repertoire holds around 150,000 clones, with around 87% as singletons. The ends were cut back, 3 bases at V and 6 bases at J, with 9 bases in the middle. The V gene's germline CDR1 is SNHLY and CDR2 FYNNEI. The CDR3 consists of 13 residues. The specimen sequenced was peripheral blood. The chain has TRBV2 and TRBJ1-5, with D perhaps matching TRBD1 (5 bases). This clonotype was obtained from a woman aged 55-69 years with active or convalescent COVID-19. CDR3 residues: CASSEEGLQPQHF. As DNA, the CDR3 is TGTGCCAGCAGTGAGGAGGGGCTTCAGCCCCAGCATTTT.